The 9 T cell receptor beta chains reported below all come from one sample, sequenced in a study of T-cell reconstitution after alpha-beta-depleted transplantation in children. The TCRbeta library incorporated unique molecular identifiers. Each CDR3 protein is one row after TCRdb ran MiXCR on the PCR reads. The sample consists of 350,000 to 500,000 distinct CDR3 sequences, over 40% of them appearing once. The sequencing used PBMCs, collected before TCRalphabeta/CD19-depleted stem cell transplant. Receptor source: a girl aged 2-9 years with aplastic anemia, due to receive a stem cell transplant.

This clonotype appeared a few times. The chain employs TRBV12-3 or TRBV12-4 and TRBJ2-7, with D perhaps matching TRBD1 (6 bases). V lost 6 bases to trimming and J lost 6 bases, with 9 bases between them. The CDR3 loop spans 11 amino acids. The CDR3 coding sequence is TGTGCCAGCAGACAGGGACCCGAGCAGTACTTC. Its protein product is CASRQGPEQYF.

The rearrangement links TRBV7-9 to TRBJ2-3; TRBD1 matches 8 bases. Germline assignment: CDR1 SEHNR and CDR2 FQNEAQ (reference sequence). This CDR3 is 17 amino acids long. V dropped 6 bases and J dropped 5; count of bases not matched to a gene: 16. CDR3 sequence: CASRKNGAGGFQDTQYF. The CDR3 nucleotides read TGTGCCAGCAGGAAAAACGGCGCAGGGGGCTTTCAAGATACGCAGTATTTT.

This clonotype was observed at least ten times. The rearrangement joins TRBV4-1 to TRBJ1-2, with 7 bases fitting TRBD1. Per the germline V gene, CDR1 is MGHRA and CDR2 is YSYEKL. The CDR3 loop spans 14 amino acids. Unmatched junction bases numbered 2, after V lost 0 bases and J lost 4 bases. CDR3 loop: CASSQDRGTYGYTF. CDR3 bases: TGCGCCAGCAGCCAAGACAGGGGGACCTATGGCTACACCTTC.

This clonotype was detected ten times or more. The J gene is TRBJ2-3, the V gene TRBV20-1; 9 bases are shared with TRBD2. The CDR3 extends over 15 amino acids. The V gene's germline CDR1 is DFQATT and CDR2 SNEGSKA (reference sequence). V lost 1 base, J lost 4 bases, and 6 bases stayed unmatched. CDR3 loop: CSARGYGLASDTQYF. As DNA, the CDR3 is TGCAGTGCTAGAGGTTACGGACTAGCGTCAGATACGCAGTATTTT.

This clonotype was recorded a few times. The rearrangement joins TRBV9 to TRBJ2-7, with 7 bases that match TRBD2. This CDR3 is built from 16 residues. J lost 3 bases, V lost 3 bases, and 12 bases had no gene match. Germline assignment: CDR1 SGDLS and CDR2 YYNGEE. The CDR3 DNA reads as TGTGCCAGCAGCGCCGGATGGGCTAGCGGAATCTACGAGCAGTACTTC. This gives the protein CASSAGWASGIYEQYF.

The chain is built from TRBV4-1 and TRBJ1-4, with a tentative D call TRBD1 (6 bases). This CDR3 contains 15 residues. CDR1 MGHRA and CDR2 YSYEKL come from the germline V gene. V was pared by 5 bases and J by 6 bases, with 16 bases between. The CDR3 sequence is CASSGLRGQDEKLFF. The CDR3 bases are TGCGCCAGCAGCGGCCTTCGGGGGCAGGATGAAAAACTGTTTTTT.

At least ten counts were recorded for this clonotype. The V gene is TRBV5-1, the J gene TRBJ1-2; the D gene is possibly TRBD1 (6 bases). V gave up 4 bases and J gave up 1 base, with 11 bases separating them. There are 14 residues in the CDR3. Germline values: CDR1 SGHRS, CDR2 YFSETQ. The CDR3 bases are TGCGCCAGCAGCCCCGGGACACTTAACTATGGCTACACCTTC. The encoded protein is CASSPGTLNYGYTF.

This clonotype was picked up many times. In DNA form, the CDR3 reads TGTGCCAGCAGTTTGTTGACCTACGAGCAGTACTTC. As protein: CASSLLTYEQYF. J is TRBJ2-7 and V is TRBV28; D ambiguous. CDR1 is MDHEN, CDR2 SYDVKM, per germline. Deletions cut 3 bases from V and 2 bases from J, with 5 bases between. The CDR3 contains 12 residues.

The table lists this clonotype with a count of one. This rearrangement joins TRBV7-9 to TRBJ2-1; 9 bases are a match to TRBD1. Germline V lookup: CDR1 SEHNR, CDR2 FQNEAQ (reference sequence). The CDR3 totals 15 residues. V shed 5 bases, J shed 8 bases, and the junction held 10 bases outside the gene matches. CDR3 DNA: TGTGCCAGCAGCCCCGGGACAGGGAAGACGGATGAGCAGTTCTTC. Its protein is CASSPGTGKTDEQFF.